The sequence of this T cell receptor (beta chain) was determined in a study of T cell repertoires in cytomegalovirus infection. Overall study: HLA-C-restricted CMV epitopes, recently identified, and well-studied HLA-B-restricted ones were used by the study. Both CMV infection and a matching HLA type were indicated by public TCR beta signatures.

TCRdb reanalysed the reads using MiXCR and keeps one entry per CDR3 protein. The table records approximately 280,000 distinct CDR3 sequences, roughly a fifth of them present only once. This clonotype was found many times. No antigen is known for it. The CDR3 is 15 amino acids. The germline V gene has CDR1 SGHTA and CDR2 FQGNSA. V lost 5 bases to trimming and J lost 2 bases; unmatched junction nucleotides: 3. The receptor was isolated from a human donor in good health (CMV status not recorded). Some clones in this sample may be carry-over from other donors' samples. The rearrangement links TRBV7-2 to TRBJ2-1; the match to TRBD2 covers 10 bases. Sample: cultured PBMCs, taken from culture after CMV antigen stimulation. The CDR3 sequence is CASSLLAGAYNEQFF. The CDR3 DNA reads TGTGCCAGCAGCCTCCTAGCGGGAGCCTACAATGAGCAGTTCTTC.